This entry concerns a single TCR beta chain. Its antigen is currently unknown. This record belongs to a study of Graves' ophthalmopathy and Graves' hyperthyroidism. General study points: It was with about 71% sensitivity and about 72% specificity that the model predicted ophthalmopathy progression. Sensitivity of around 88% and specificity of less than 82% were achieved when a 13-signature model separated ophthalmopathy from stable hyperthyroidism.

Deletions cut 4 bases from V and 9 bases from J, with 10 bases between. CDR3 length: 13 amino acids. CDR1 and CDR2 from the germline V gene are MGHDK and SYGVNS. Amplification of the TCR beta CDR3 regions used RNA transcripts (as template). Second-round multiplex PCR came after a first-round RT-PCR that employed HTBI primers. TCRdb analysed the multiplex PCR reads with MiXCR anew, one entry per CDR3 protein. The data contain 600,000 to 950,000 distinct CDR3 sequences, 40% of them singletons. Certain patients were not enrolled. These were patients with other autoimmune diseases, uncontrolled infections, pregnancy or lactation. The diagnosis combined clinical symptoms, thyroxine, TRAb, thyroid ultrasound and orbital computed tomography scans.

This clonotype was sampled from an adult man with Graves' ophthalmopathy. What was sequenced was peripheral blood. This chain connects TRBV25-1 to TRBJ1-6, with D unclear. The CDR3 here is CASSARTGSPLHF. CDR3 sequence (DNA): TGTGCCAGCAGTGCTAGGACCGGTTCACCCCTCCACTTT.